What follows are 5 T cell receptor beta chains derived from one specimen sequenced in a study of CD8 T cells in Susac syndrome. cDNA came from approximately 0.5 to 1 ug RNA primed by random hexamers. MiXCR, applied by TCRdb to the immunoSEQ multiplex PCR reads, yields one record per CDR3 protein. The sample includes about 200,000 distinct CDR3 sequences, 85% to 95% of them seen just once. The specimen was CD4+ T cells from PBMCs. These receptor sequences come from a human donor in good health.

This chain connects TRBV27 to TRBJ2-3; D possibly matches TRBD1 or TRBD2 (5 bases each). With 7 bases removed from V and 7 bases from J, the gap between germline ends came to 15 bases. This CDR3 comprises 13 residues. The germline gives CDR1 MNHEY, CDR2 SMNVEV (reference sequence). CDR3 region: CASTQRGENTQYF. The CDR3 DNA reads TGTGCCAGCACCCAGAGAGGGGAGAATACGCAGTATTTT.

This chain uses TRBV12-3 or TRBV12-4 with TRBJ1-1; 8 nucleotides line up with TRBD1. J gave up 7 bases and V 6 bases, and 10 bases lay outside the gene matches. This CDR3 spans 14 amino acids. CDR3 DNA sequence: TGTGCCAGCAGCCCCCGGACAGGGCATGGTGAAGCTTTCTTT. Protein: CASSPRTGHGEAFF.

This clonotype came up once. The V and J genes are TRBV15 and TRBJ2-3; D unresolved. The germline V and J ends were trimmed by 6 bases and 2 bases, with 6 bases remaining between them. Germline V lookup: CDR1 LNHNV, CDR2 YYDKDF (reference sequence). The CDR3 covers 12 residues. For the CDR3, the DNA is TGTGCCACCAGTCCTAACACAGATACGCAGTATTTT. Protein sequence: CATSPNTDTQYF.

This chain links TRBV5-4 with TRBJ2-5; D unresolved. The germline V gene encodes CDR1 SGHNT and CDR2 YYREEE (reference sequence). Deletions cut 1 base from V and 0 bases from J, with 7 bases between. The CDR3 has 14 residues. In DNA form, the CDR3 reads TGTGCCAGCAGCTTGTTCGGCGACCAAGAGACCCAGTACTTC. It yields the protein CASSLFGDQETQYF. Variable domain in full (rest from reference TRBV5-4 and TRBJ2-5): ETGVTQSPTHLIKTRGQQVTLRCSSQSGHNTVSWYQQALGQGPQFIFQYYREEENGRGNFPPRFSGLQFPNYSSELNVNALELDDSALYLCASSLFGDQETQYFGPGTRLLVL.

The chain combines TRBV12-3 or TRBV12-4 with TRBJ1-3; D is ambiguous. The CDR3 has 15 amino acids. Trimming removed 5 bases from V and 4 bases from J, with 15 bases in between. As DNA, the CDR3 is TGTGCCAGCAGTCTCAGGACCGGCGAGGGAAACACCATATATTTT. Translated: CASSLRTGEGNTIYF.